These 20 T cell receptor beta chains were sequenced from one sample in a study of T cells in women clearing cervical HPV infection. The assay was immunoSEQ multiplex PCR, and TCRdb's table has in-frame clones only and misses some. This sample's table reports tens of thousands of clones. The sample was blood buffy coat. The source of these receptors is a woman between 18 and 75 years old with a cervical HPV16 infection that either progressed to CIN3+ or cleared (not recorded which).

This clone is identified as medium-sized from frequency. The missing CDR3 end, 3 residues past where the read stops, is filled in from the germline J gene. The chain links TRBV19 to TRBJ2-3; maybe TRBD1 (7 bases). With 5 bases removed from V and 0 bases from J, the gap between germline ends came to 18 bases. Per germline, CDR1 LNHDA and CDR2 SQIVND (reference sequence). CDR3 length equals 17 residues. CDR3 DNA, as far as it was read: TGTGCCAGTAGTGTCACTGGGGGGACAGCTAGCACAGATACG. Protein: CASSVTGGTASTDT. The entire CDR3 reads CASSVTGGTASTDTQYF.

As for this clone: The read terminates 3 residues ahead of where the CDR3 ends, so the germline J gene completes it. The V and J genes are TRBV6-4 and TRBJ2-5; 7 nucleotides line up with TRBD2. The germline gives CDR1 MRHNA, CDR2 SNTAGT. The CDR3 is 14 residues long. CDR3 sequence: CASSDGLAADTQYF. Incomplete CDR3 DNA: TGTGCCAGCAGTGACGGCCTAGCGGCAGATACC.

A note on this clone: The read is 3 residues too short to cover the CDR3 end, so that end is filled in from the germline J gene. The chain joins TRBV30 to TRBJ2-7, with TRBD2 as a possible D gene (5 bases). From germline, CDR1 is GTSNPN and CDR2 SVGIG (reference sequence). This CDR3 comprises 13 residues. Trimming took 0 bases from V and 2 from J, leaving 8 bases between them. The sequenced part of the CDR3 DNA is TGTGCCTGGAGTGTAGCGGACCCCTACGAG. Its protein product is CAWSVADPYE. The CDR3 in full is CAWSVADPYEQYF.

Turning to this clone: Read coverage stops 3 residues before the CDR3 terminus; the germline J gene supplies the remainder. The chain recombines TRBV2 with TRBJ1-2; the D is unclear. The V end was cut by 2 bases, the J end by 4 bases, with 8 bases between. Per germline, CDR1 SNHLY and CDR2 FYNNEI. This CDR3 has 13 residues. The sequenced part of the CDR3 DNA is TGTGCCAGCAGTGAACAGGAGACCTATGGC. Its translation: CASSEQETYG. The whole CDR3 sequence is CASSEQETYGYTF.

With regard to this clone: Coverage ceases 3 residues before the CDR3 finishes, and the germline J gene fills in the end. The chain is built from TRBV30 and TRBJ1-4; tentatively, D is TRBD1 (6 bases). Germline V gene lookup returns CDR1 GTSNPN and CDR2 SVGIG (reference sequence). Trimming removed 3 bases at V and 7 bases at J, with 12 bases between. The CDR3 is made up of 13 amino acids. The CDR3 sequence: CAWRGGGFEKLFF. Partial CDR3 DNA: TGTGCCTGGAGGGGTGGGGGCTTTGAAAAA.

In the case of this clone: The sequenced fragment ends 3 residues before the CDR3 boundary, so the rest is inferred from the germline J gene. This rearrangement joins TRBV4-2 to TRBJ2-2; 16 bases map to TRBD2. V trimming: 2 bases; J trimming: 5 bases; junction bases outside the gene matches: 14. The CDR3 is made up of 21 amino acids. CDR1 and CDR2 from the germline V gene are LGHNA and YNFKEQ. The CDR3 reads CASSQSGTSGRAWVRTGELFF. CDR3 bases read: TGTGCCAGCAGCCAATCCGGGACTAGCGGGAGGGCCTGGGTCAGGACCGGGGAG.

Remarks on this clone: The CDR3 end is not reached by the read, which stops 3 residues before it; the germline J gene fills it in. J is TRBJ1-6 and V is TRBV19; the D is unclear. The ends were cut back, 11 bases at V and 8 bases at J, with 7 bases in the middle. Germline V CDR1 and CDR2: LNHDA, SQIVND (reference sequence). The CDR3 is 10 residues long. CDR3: CAAGDSPLHF. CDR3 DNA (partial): TGTGCCGCGGGCGATTCACCC.

The CDR3 region is CAIRETVGLAGDYEQYF. Incomplete CDR3 DNA: TGTGCCATCAGGGAGACGGTTGGACTAGCGGGAGACTACGAG. This chain uses TRBV10-3 with TRBJ2-7; 13 nucleotides line up with TRBD2. The read ends 3 residues early relative to the CDR3; the germline J gene fills the gap. In germline, CDR1 is ENHRY, CDR2 SYGVKD. This CDR3 comprises 17 residues. Trimming took 6 bases from V and 3 from J; bases not matched to a gene: 11.

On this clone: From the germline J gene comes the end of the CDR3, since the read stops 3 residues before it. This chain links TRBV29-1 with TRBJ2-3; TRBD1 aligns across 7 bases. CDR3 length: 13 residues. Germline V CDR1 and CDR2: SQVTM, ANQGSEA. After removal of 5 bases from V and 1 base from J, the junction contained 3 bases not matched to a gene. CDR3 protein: CSVRTGRTDTQYF. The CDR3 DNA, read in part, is TGCAGCGTTAGGACAGGTCGCACAGATACG.

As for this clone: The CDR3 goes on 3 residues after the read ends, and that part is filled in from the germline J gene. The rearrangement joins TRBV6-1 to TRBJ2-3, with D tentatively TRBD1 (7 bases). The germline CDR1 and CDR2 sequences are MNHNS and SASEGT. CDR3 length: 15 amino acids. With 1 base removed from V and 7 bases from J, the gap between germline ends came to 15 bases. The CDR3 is CASSEGAAGGHTQYF. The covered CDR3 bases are TGTGCCAGCAGTGAAGGGGCGGCAGGGGGGCATACG.

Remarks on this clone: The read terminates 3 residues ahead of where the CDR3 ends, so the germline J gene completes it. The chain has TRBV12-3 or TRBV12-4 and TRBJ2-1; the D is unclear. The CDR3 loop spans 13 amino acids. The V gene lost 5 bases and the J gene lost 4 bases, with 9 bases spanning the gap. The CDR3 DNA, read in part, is TGTGCCAGCAGTAAGGGCTTTTACAATGAG. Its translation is CASSKGFYNE. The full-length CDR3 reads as CASSKGFYNEQFF.

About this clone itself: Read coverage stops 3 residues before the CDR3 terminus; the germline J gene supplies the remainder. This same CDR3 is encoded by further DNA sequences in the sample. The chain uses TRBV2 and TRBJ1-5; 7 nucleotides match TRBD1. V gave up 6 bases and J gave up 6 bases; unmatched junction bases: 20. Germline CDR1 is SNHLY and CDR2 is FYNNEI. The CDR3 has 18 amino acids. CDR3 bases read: TGTGCCAGCAGCGATGGGTTCAGGGGGTTAGCCCGGGGTCAGCCC. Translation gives CASSDGFRGLARGQP. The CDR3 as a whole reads CASSDGFRGLARGQPQHF.

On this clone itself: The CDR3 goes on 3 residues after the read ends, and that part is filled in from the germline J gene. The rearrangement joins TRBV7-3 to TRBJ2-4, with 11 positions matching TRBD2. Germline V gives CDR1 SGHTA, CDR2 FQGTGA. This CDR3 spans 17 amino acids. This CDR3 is CASSIPGLAEEAVVQYF. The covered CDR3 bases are TGTGCCAGCAGCATACCGGGACTAGCGGAGGAAGCCGTCGTT.

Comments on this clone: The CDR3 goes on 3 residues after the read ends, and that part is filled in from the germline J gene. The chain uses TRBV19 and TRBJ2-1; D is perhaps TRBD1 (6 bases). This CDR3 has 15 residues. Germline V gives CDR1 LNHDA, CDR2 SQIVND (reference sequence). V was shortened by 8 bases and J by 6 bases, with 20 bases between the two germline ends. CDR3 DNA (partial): TGTGCCAGTTGTTTGACAGGCCCCCAGGCCAATGAG. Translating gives CASCLTGPQANE. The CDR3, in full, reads CASCLTGPQANEQFF.

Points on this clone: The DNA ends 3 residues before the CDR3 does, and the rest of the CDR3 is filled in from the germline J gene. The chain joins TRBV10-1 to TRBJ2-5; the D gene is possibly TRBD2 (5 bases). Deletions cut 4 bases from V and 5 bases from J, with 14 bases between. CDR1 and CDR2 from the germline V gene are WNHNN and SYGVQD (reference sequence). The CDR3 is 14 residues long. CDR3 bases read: TGCGCCAGCAGTGCTTCGACCGGGGAGGAGACC. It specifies CASSASTGEET. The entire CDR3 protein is CASSASTGEETQYF.

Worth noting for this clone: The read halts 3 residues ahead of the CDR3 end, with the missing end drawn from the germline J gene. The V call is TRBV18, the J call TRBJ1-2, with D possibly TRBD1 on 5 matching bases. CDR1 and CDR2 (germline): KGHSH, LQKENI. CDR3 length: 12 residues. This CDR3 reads CASSPLEGGYTF. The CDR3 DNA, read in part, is TGTGCCAGCTCACCACTCGAGGGGGGC.

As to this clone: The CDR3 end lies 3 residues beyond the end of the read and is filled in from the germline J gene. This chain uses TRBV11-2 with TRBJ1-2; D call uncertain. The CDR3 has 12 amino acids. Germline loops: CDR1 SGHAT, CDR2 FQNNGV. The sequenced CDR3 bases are TGTGCCAGCAGCTTAGAAGGGCGCGGC. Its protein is CASSLEGRG. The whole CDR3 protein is CASSLEGRGYTF.

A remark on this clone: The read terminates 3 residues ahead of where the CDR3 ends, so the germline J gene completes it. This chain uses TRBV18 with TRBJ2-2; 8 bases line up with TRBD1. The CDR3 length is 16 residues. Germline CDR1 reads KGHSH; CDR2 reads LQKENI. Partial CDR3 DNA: TGTGCCAGCTCACCTTTCAAGGACAGGGATGGCGAAAAG. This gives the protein CASSPFKDRDGEK. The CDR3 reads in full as CASSPFKDRDGEKLFF.

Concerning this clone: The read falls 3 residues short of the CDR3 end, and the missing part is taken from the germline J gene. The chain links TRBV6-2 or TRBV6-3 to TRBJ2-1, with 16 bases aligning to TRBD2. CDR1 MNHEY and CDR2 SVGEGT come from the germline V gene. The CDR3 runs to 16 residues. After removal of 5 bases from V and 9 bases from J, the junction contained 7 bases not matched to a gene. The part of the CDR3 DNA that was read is TGTGCCAGCAGTCCGGGACTAGCGGGAGGGCCAGGTGAG. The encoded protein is CASSPGLAGGPGE. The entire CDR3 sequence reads CASSPGLAGGPGEQFF.

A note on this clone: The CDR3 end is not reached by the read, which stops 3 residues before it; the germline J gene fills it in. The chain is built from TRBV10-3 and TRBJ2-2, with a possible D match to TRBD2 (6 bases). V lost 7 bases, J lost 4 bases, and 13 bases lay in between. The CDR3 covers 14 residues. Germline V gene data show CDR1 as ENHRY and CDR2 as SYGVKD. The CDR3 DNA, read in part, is TGTGCCATCAAGTCGGTGGGGGGCACCGGGGAG. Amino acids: CAIKSVGGTGE. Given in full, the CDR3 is CAIKSVGGTGELFF.